This TCR beta chain emerged from a study of CD8+ T cells in alopecia areata. The V gene end was trimmed by 6 bases and the J gene end by 8 bases; junction bases not matched to a gene: 14. The CDR3 loop spans 15 amino acids. From germline, CDR1 is MNHEY and CDR2 SVGAGI. This clone appeared once. Its antigen is not identified. Notes on the study in general: Scalp sample sequencing also detects resident alphabeta T cells of normal skin.

Extracted from the samples, RNA was reverse transcribed into cDNA to serve as the sequencing template. Using immunoSEQ multiplex PCR, the repertoire was profiled, and TCRdb retains in-frame clones only, with some absent. This table holds 150,000 to 200,000 clones, 59% found once. This sequence originates from a human donor with alopecia areata. The sample in question was CD4+ T cells sorted from blood, obtained at week 0. The rearrangement links TRBV6-5 to TRBJ1-2; 8 nucleotides line up with TRBD1. DNA for the CDR3: TGTGCCAGCAGCCCCGCCGGAGGACAGGGATTCGGCTACACCTTC. Translation: CASSPAGGQGFGYTF.